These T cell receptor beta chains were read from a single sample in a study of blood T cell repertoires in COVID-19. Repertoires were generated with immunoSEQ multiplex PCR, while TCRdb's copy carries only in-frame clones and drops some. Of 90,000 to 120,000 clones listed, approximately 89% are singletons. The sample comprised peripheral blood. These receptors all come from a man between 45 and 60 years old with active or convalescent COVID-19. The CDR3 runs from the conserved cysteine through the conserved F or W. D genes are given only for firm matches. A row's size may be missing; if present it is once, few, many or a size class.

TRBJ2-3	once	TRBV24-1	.	CATSGAVTDTQYF	TGTGCCACCAGTGGAGCGGTCACAGATACGCAGTATTTT
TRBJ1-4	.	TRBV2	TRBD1	CASIHRDRLDRNEKLFF	TGTGCCAGCATCCACCGGGACAGACTCGATCGGAATGAAAAACTGTTTTTT
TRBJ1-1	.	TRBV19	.	CASSGLSQVSTEAFF	TGTGCCAGTAGTGGACTCTCCCAGGTGAGCACTGAAGCTTTCTTT
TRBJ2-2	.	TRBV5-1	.	CASSSQRANTGELFF	TGCGCCAGCAGTTCCCAGCGGGCGAACACCGGGGAGCTGTTTTTT
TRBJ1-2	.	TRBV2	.	CASRLTTANYGYTF	TGTGCCAGCAGGCTGACAACAGCTAACTATGGCTACACCTTC
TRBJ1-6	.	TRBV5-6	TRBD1	CASSRTGTEFNSPLHF	TGTGCCAGCAGCAGGACCGGGACAGAGTTTAATTCACCCCTCCACTTT
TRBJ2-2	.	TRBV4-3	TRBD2	CASSQDPASGANTGELFF	TGCGCCAGCAGCCAAGATCCGGCTAGCGGTGCGAACACCGGGGAGCTGTTTTTT
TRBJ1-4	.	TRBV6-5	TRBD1	CASRPRDSSNEKLFF	TGTGCCAGCAGACCACGGGACAGCTCTAATGAAAAACTGTTTTTT
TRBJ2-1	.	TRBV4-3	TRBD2	CASSQSSLGLAAFSSYNEQFF	TGCGCCAGCAGCCAATCAAGCCTGGGACTAGCGGCTTTTAGCTCCTACAATGAGCAGTTCTTC
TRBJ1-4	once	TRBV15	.	CATRGEGTPNEKLFF	TGTGCCACCCGGGGGGAAGGGACCCCTAATGAAAAACTGTTTTTT
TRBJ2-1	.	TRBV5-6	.	CASSSTMLYNEQFF	TGTGCCAGCTCATCCACTATGTTATACAATGAGCAGTTCTTC
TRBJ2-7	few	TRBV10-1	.	CASSGGTLGYEQYF	TGCGCCAGCAGTGGCGGCACTCTCGGGTACGAGCAGTACTTC
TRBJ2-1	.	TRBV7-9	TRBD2	CASSLGVAGVNEQFF	TGTGCCAGCAGCTTAGGCGTAGCGGGAGTTAATGAGCAGTTCTTC
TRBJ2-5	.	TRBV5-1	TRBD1	CASSSRGQVQETQYF	TGCGCCAGCAGCTCAAGAGGACAGGTTCAAGAGACCCAGTACTTC
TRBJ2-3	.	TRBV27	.	CASSLKTVTDTQYF	TGTGCCAGCAGTTTAAAAACAGTCACAGATACGCAGTATTTT
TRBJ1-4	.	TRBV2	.	CASTPGVEKLFF	TGTGCCAGCACCCCCGGGGTTGAAAAACTGTTTTTT
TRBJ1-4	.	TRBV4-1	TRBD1	CASSQLRDRDEKLFF	TGCGCCAGCAGCCAACTCCGGGACAGGGATGAAAAACTGTTTTTT
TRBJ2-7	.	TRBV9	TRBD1	CASSDGTGEVSYEQYF	TGTGCCAGCAGCGACGGGACAGGGGAAGTCTCCTACGAGCAGTACTTC
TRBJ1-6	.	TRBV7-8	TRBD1	CASSLGRTGVSPLHF	TGTGCCAGCAGCTTAGGGAGGACAGGGGTTTCACCCCTCCACTTT
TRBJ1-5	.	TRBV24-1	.	CATGEGGPNQPQHF	TGTGCCACGGGTGAGGGGGGGCCAAATCAGCCCCAGCATTTT
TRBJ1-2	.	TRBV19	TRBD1	CASSIIGGDYGYTF	TGTGCCAGTAGTATAATAGGGGGCGACTATGGCTACACCTTC
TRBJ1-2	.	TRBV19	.	CASSRNYGYTF	TGTGCCAGTAGCCGGAACTATGGCTACACCTTC
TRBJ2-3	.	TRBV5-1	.	CASSLLLGQGVTDTQYF	TGCGCCAGCAGCCTCCTATTGGGGCAGGGTGTGACAGATACGCAGTATTTT
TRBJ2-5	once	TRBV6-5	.	CATLPGPRRGETQYF	TGTGCCACCCTCCCCGGACCCCGAAGGGGAGAGACCCAGTACTTC
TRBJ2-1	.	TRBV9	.	CASSVSDNEQFF	TGTGCCAGCAGCGTATCGGACAATGAGCAGTTCTTC
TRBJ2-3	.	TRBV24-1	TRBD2	CATSDPSGSRTDTQYF	TGTGCCACCAGTGATCCGAGCGGGAGTCGCACAGATACGCAGTATTTT
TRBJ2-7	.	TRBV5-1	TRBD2	CASSPTTGTSGRPSYEQYF	TGCGCCAGCAGCCCAACGACAGGGACTAGCGGGAGGCCGTCCTACGAGCAGTACTTC
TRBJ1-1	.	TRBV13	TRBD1	CASSLTDRRAFF	TGTGCCAGCAGCTTAACGGACAGGAGGGCTTTCTTT
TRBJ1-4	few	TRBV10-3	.	CAISESPGSVEKLFF	TGTGCCATCAGTGAGTCACCAGGAAGTGTCGAAAAACTGTTTTTT
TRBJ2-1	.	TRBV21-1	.	CASSKKVRTSDRIRSYNEQFF	TGTGCCAGCAGCAAAAAGGTGCGGACTAGCGATCGAATTCGCTCCTACAATGAGCAGTTCTTC
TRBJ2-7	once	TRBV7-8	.	CASSPDSQFEQYF	TGTGCCAGCAGCCCGGACAGTCAGTTCGAGCAGTACTTC
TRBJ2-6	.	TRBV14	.	CASSRRWGPGANVLTF	TGTGCCAGCAGCCGCCGCTGGGGCCCTGGGGCCAACGTCCTGACTTTC
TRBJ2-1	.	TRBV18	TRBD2	CASSPWLTSGDYNEQFF	TGTGCCAGCTCACCATGGTTAACTAGCGGGGACTACAATGAGCAGTTCTTC
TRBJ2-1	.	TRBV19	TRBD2	CASSILAGGSTEQFF	TGTGCCAGTAGTATCCTGGCGGGAGGGTCCACCGAGCAGTTCTTC
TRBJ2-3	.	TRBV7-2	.	CASSPSLPTDTQYF	TGTGCCAGCAGCCCCTCACTCCCCACAGATACGCAGTATTTT
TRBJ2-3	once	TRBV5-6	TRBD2	CASSGLAGESDTQYF	TGTGCCAGCAGTGGACTAGCGGGAGAATCAGATACGCAGTATTTT
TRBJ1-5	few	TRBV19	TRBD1	CASSILDRGGSQPQHF	TGTGCCAGTAGTATACTTGACAGGGGTGGATCTCAGCCCCAGCATTTT